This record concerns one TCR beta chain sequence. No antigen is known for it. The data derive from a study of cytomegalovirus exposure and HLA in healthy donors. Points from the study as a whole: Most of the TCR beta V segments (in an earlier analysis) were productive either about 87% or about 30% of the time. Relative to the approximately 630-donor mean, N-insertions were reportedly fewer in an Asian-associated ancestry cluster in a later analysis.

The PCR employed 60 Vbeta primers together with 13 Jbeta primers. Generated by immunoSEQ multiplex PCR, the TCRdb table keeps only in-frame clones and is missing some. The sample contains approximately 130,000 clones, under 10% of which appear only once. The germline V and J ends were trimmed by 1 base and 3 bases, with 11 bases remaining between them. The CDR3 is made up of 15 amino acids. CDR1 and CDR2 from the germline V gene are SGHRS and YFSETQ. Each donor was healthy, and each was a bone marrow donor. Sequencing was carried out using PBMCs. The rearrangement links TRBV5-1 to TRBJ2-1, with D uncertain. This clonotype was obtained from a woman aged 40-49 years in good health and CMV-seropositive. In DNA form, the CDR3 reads TGCGCCAGCAGCTTGACTGACTCGAACTACAATGAGCAGTTCTTC. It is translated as CASSLTDSNYNEQFF.